The table lists the clone carrying this T cell receptor beta chain with a few counts. RNA transcripts served as template for amplifying TCR beta CDR3 sequences. RT-PCR in the first round used HTBI primers; a second-round multiplex PCR followed. TCRdb re-analysed the multiplex PCR reads in MiXCR, keeping a single row per CDR3 protein. The sample consists of 500,000 to 700,000 distinct CDR3 sequences, 35% to 45% of them appearing once. The data were taken from a study of Graves' ophthalmopathy and Graves' hyperthyroidism. Hyperthyroidism in these 18- to 65-year-old patients was newly diagnosed, lasting under 2 months. CDR1 and CDR2 from the germline V gene are MGHRA and YSYEKL. Trimming removed 2 bases at V and 8 bases at J, with 12 bases between. The CDR3 extends over 14 amino acids.

Material: peripheral blood or thyroid tissue (not recorded which). The gene calls are TRBV4-1 and TRBJ1-4; D perhaps matches TRBD1 (5 bases). The TCR sequence derives from an adult man with Graves' hyperthyroidism. CDR3 nucleotide sequence: TGCGCCAGCAGCCAACTTGGGGCGGGCGAAAAACTGTTTTTT. It specifies CASSQLGAGEKLFF.